The rows below give T cell receptor beta chains drawn from one sample of a study of blood T cell repertoires in COVID-19. Clones were sequenced by immunoSEQ multiplex PCR, and TCRdb holds only the in-frame ones, with some missing. The sample comprises 63,000 or so clones, 88% of which are singletons, and 1.4% rests with the top ten. Sequencing input: peripheral blood. All receptors come from a human donor in a cohort sampled during active COVID-19. CDR3s include the opening cysteine and the closing phenylalanine or tryptophan. D genes are given only for firm matches. Some rows have no size entry. The others give once, few or many, or a class for an expanded clone.

D gene	V gene	clone size	J gene	CDR3 protein	CDR3 DNA
TRBD2	TRBV5-4	-	TRBJ2-5	CASSLSGRGETQYF	TGTGCCAGCAGCTTAAGCGGGAGGGGTGAGACCCAGTACTTC
TRBD1	TRBV2	-	TRBJ2-7	CASSEQATGPHEQYF	TGTGCCAGCAGTGAACAAGCGACAGGGCCCCACGAGCAGTACTTC
-	TRBV7-9	-	TRBJ2-1	CASSSPGRGPFQFF	TGTGCCAGCAGCTCACCCGGCAGGGGACCCTTCCAGTTCTTC
TRBD1	TRBV3-1/TRBV3-2	once	TRBJ1-4	CASSQEGQASNEKLFF	TGTGCCAGCAGCCAGGAGGGACAGGCCAGTAATGAAAAACTGTTTTTT
-	TRBV9	once	TRBJ2-3	CASSVDSGGFPDTQYF	TGTGCCAGCAGCGTAGACTCCGGGGGATTCCCAGATACGCAGTATTTT
TRBD2	TRBV4-2	-	TRBJ2-3	CASSQDPTSGYLGTQYF	TGTGCCAGCAGCCAAGATCCCACTAGCGGGTACCTAGGTACGCAGTATTTT
-	TRBV25-1	-	TRBJ1-6	CASSGPAGNSPLHF	TGTGCCAGCAGTGGCCCCGCAGGGAATTCACCCCTCCACTTT
TRBD2	TRBV28	once	TRBJ2-5	CASSTAGLETQYF	TGTGCCAGCTCGACAGCGGGATTAGAGACCCAGTACTTC
TRBD2	TRBV4-1	-	TRBJ2-1	CASSHRLAEQYNEQFF	TGCGCCAGCAGCCATCGACTAGCGGAGCAGTACAATGAGCAGTTCTTC
-	TRBV1	-	TRBJ2-1	CTSSQETGERDDEQFF	TGCACCAGCAGCCAAGAGACAGGGGAGAGGGACGATGAGCAGTTCTTC
TRBD2	TRBV5-6	-	TRBJ2-1	CASSLDSAGREQFF	TGTGCCAGCAGCTTGGATTCAGCGGGAAGGGAGCAGTTCTTC
TRBD1	TRBV28	-	TRBJ1-6	CASSSGQGSSPLHF	TGTGCCAGCAGTTCCGGACAGGGTAGTTCACCCCTCCACTTT
-	TRBV2	-	TRBJ2-5	CASSEEATTQETQYF	TGTGCCAGCAGTGAAGAGGCGACAACTCAAGAGACCCAGTACTTC
TRBD1	TRBV10-1	once	TRBJ1-2	CASSESATGTYGYTF	TGCGCCAGCAGTGAGTCCGCGACAGGGACCTATGGCTACACCTTC
-	TRBV3-1/TRBV3-2	-	TRBJ2-7	CASSRESNYEQYF	TGTGCCAGCAGCCGAGAGAGTAACTACGAGCAGTACTTC
TRBD1	TRBV6-5	once	TRBJ1-1	CASKKTGANTEAFF	TGTGCCAGCAAGAAGACAGGGGCGAACACTGAAGCTTTCTTT
-	TRBV2	once	TRBJ1-1	CASSERENTEAFF	TGTGCCAGCAGTGAGCGGGAAAACACTGAAGCTTTCTTT
TRBD2	TRBV9	-	TRBJ2-5	CASSVGFTSGQETQYF	TGTGCCAGCAGCGTAGGATTTACTAGCGGTCAAGAGACCCAGTACTTC
TRBD2	TRBV5-1	-	TRBJ2-7	CASSLAASGGRYEQYF	TGCGCCAGCAGCTTGGCGGCTAGCGGGGGCCGATACGAGCAGTACTTC
TRBD1	TRBV3-1/TRBV3-2	-	TRBJ1-1	CASSQEAGGGTEAFF	TGTGCCAGCAGCCAAGAAGCAGGGGGAGGCACTGAAGCTTTCTTT
-	TRBV14	-	TRBJ2-5	CASSQGAARQTQYF	TGTGCCAGCAGCCAAGGCGCCGCGAGGCAGACCCAGTACTTC
-	TRBV7-9	-	TRBJ2-3	CASTFPIGVPEGRADTQYF	TGTGCCAGCACCTTCCCTATTGGCGTTCCGGAGGGAAGGGCAGATACGCAGTATTTT
-	TRBV9	once	TRBJ2-3	CASSVVGGIATDTQYF	TGTGCCAGCAGCGTAGTAGGCGGGATCGCCACAGATACGCAGTATTTT
TRBD2	TRBV11-2	-	TRBJ2-5	CASSFGLAGGGSETQYF	TGTGCCAGCAGCTTTGGACTAGCGGGAGGAGGGTCAGAGACCCAGTACTTC
TRBD1	TRBV2	-	TRBJ2-5	CASSWTGEETQYF	TGTGCCAGCAGTTGGACAGGGGAAGAGACCCAGTACTTC
-	TRBV5-4	-	TRBJ1-6	CASSLGQTNNSPLHF	TGTGCCAGCAGCTTGGGACAGACAAATAATTCACCCCTCCACTTT
-	TRBV24-1	-	TRBJ2-2	CATSDFTGELFF	TGTGCCACCAGTGACTTTACCGGGGAGCTGTTTTTT
TRBD1	TRBV11-2	-	TRBJ1-3	CASIGIRGLGNTIYF	TGTGCCAGCATCGGCATTAGGGGGCTTGGAAACACCATATATTTT
TRBD1	TRBV19	-	TRBJ2-1	CASIGQGYNEQFF	TGTGCCAGTATCGGACAGGGGTACAATGAGCAGTTCTTC
TRBD1	TRBV19	-	TRBJ2-3	CASSIYRGRDTDTQYF	TGTGCCAGTAGTATATATAGGGGGCGCGACACAGATACGCAGTATTTT
TRBD1	TRBV6-5	-	TRBJ1-4	CASRDRGLGEKLFF	TGTGCCAGCAGGGACAGGGGGCTGGGTGAAAAACTGTTTTTT
TRBD2	TRBV7-9	-	TRBJ2-3	CASSGGTSRTDTQYF	TGTGCCAGCAGCGGAGGGACTAGTCGCACAGATACGCAGTATTTT
TRBD2	TRBV6-1	-	TRBJ2-3	CASSEWGGRAETDTQYF	TGTGCCAGCAGTGAGTGGGGCGGGAGGGCCGAGACAGATACGCAGTATTTT
-	TRBV7-9	-	TRBJ2-1	CASSFRERDEQFF	TGTGCCAGCAGCTTTAGGGAGCGGGATGAGCAGTTCTTC
-	TRBV2	-	TRBJ1-4	CASSEELAAPEKLFF	TGTGCCAGCAGTGAAGAACTAGCAGCCCCAGAAAAACTGTTTTTT
TRBD2	TRBV7-3	-	TRBJ2-1	CASSQRTSATSYNEQFF	TGTGCCAGCAGCCAACGGACTAGCGCGACCTCTTACAATGAGCAGTTCTTC
-	TRBV19	-	TRBJ1-5	CASSMEGGRGVLGQPQHF	TGTGCCAGTAGTATGGAAGGGGGACGGGGGGTATTGGGTCAGCCCCAGCATTTT
TRBD2	TRBV11-2	-	TRBJ2-3	CASSFPPSGGRTDTQYF	TGTGCCAGCAGCTTTCCCCCTAGCGGGGGCCGCACAGATACGCAGTATTTT
-	TRBV30	-	TRBJ1-2	CAWSRTGFYGYTF	TGTGCCTGGAGTAGAACAGGGTTCTATGGCTACACCTTC
-	TRBV7-9	once	TRBJ1-2	CASSSDRGYTF	TGTGCCAGCAGCTCCGACAGGGGCTACACCTTC
TRBD2	TRBV5-1	once	TRBJ2-5	CASTAQPAGDQETQYF	TGCGCCAGCACCGCCCAGCCGGCGGGGGATCAAGAGACCCAGTACTTC
TRBD1	TRBV5-4	-	TRBJ2-5	CASSPEQDRVQETQYF	TGTGCCAGCAGCCCTGAACAGGACAGGGTACAAGAGACCCAGTACTTC
-	TRBV11-3	-	TRBJ1-1	CASSRGQGFEAFF	TGTGCCAGCAGCCGAGGTCAGGGATTTGAAGCTTTCTTT
-	TRBV6-5	-	TRBJ2-7	CASSYDSTYEQYF	TGTGCCAGCAGTTACGACAGTACCTACGAGCAGTACTTC
TRBD2	TRBV4-2	-	TRBJ2-1	CASSQASGLADLYNEQFF	TGTGCCAGCAGCCAAGCTTCGGGACTAGCGGATCTTTACAATGAGCAGTTCTTC
TRBD2	TRBV2	-	TRBJ2-1	CASSELAGVKLF	TGTGCCAGCAGTGAATTGGCGGGAGTAAAGCTCTTC
TRBD1	TRBV28	once	TRBJ2-7	CASSSGDRGYEQYF	TGTGCCAGCAGTTCCGGGGACAGGGGGTACGAGCAGTACTTC
-	TRBV6-5	-	TRBJ2-1	CASCRRSGEQFF	TGTGCCAGCTGTCGGAGAAGTGGGGAGCAGTTCTTC
-	TRBV25-1	few	TRBJ1-5	CARPWGPAPTGPQHF	TGTGCCAGGCCTTGGGGGCCAGCCCCTACCGGGCCCCAGCATTTT
-	TRBV25-1	few	TRBJ1-4	CASSESQFYPNEKLFF	TGTGCCAGCAGTGAATCACAGTTTTACCCCAATGAAAAACTGTTTTTT
-	TRBV7-9	-	TRBJ1-2	CASSLGAGEGLASPGGYTF	TGTGCCAGCAGCTTAGGGGCGGGTGAGGGTCTCGCCTCCCCGGGTGGCTACACCTTC